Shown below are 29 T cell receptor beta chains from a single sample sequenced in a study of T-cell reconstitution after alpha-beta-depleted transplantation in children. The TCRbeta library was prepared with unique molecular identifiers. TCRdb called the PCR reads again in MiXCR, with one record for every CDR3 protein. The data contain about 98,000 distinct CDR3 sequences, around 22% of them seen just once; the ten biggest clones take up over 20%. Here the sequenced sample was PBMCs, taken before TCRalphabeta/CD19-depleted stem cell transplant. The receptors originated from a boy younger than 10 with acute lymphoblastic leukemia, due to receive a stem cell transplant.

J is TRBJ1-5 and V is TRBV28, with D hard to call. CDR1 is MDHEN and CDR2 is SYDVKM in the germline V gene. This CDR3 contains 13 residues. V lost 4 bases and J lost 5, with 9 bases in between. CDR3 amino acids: CASSSSGYQPQHF. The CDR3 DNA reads TGTGCCAGCAGTTCCAGTGGATATCAGCCCCAGCATTTT.

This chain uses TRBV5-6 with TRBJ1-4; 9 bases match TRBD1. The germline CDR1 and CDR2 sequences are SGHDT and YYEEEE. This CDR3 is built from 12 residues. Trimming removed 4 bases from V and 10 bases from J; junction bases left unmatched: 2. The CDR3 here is CASSRQGGKLFF. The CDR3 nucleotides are TGTGCCAGCAGCAGACAGGGGGGAAAACTGTTTTTT.

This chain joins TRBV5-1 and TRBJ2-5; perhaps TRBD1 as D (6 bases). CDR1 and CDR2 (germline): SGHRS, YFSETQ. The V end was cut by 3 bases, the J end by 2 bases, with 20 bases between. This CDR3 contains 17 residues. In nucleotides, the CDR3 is TGCGCCAGCAGCTCCTTGCCCAGGGGTGGGGCACAAGAGACCCAGTACTTC. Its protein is CASSSLPRGGAQETQYF.

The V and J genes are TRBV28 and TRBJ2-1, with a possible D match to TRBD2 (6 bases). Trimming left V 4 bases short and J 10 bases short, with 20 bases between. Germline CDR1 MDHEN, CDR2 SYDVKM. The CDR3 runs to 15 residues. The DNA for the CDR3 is TGTGCCAGCAGTTCAACCGGAGGGGCCGTAGGGGAGCAGTTCTTC. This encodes CASSSTGGAVGEQFF.

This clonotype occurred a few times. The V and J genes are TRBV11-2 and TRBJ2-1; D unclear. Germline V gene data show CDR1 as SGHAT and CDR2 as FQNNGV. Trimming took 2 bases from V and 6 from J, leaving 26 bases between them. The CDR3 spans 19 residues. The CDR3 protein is CASSLFKETGRSIVNEQFF. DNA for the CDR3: TGTGCCAGCAGCTTATTTAAAGAAACCGGCCGCAGTATCGTCAATGAGCAGTTCTTC.

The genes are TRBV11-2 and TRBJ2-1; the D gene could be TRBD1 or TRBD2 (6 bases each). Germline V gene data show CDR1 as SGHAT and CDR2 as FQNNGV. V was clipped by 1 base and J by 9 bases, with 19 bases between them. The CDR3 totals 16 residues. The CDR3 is CASSLGGAGWHGEQFF. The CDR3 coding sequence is TGTGCCAGCAGCTTAGGGGGGGCAGGGTGGCATGGTGAGCAGTTCTTC.

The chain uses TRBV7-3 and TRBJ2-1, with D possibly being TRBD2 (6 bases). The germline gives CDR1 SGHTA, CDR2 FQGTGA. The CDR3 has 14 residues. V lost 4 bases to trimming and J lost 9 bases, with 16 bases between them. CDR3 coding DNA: TGTGCCAGCAGCTCCCGCGGAGGGCCGGGTGAGCAGTTCTTC. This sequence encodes CASSSRGGPGEQFF.

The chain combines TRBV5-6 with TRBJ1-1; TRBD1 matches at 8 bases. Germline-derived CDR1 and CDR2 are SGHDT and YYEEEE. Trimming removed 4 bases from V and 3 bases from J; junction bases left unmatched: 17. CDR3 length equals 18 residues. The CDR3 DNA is TGTGCCAGCAGCGAGACAGGGGCTCCCTTCAACAGGGACACTGAAGCTTTCTTT. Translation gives CASSETGAPFNRDTEAFF.

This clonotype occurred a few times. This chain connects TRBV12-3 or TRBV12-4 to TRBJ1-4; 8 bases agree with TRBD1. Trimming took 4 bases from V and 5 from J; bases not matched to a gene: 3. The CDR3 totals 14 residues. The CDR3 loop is CASSSRDRNEKLFF. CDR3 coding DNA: TGTGCCAGCAGTTCCCGGGACAGGAATGAAAAACTGTTTTTT.

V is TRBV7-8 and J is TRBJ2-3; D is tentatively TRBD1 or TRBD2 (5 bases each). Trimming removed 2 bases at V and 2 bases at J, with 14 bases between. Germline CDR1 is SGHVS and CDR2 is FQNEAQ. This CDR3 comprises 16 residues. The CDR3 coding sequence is TGTGCCAGCAGCTTAAACGGGATAGGGGTCACAGATACGCAGTATTTT. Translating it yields CASSLNGIGVTDTQYF. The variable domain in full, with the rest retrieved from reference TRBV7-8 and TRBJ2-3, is GAGVSQSPRYKVAKRGQDVALRCDPISGHVSLFWYQQALGQGPEFLTYFQNEAQLDKSGLPSDRFFAERPEGSVSTLKIQRTQQEDSAVYLCASSLNGIGVTDTQYFGPGTRLTVL.

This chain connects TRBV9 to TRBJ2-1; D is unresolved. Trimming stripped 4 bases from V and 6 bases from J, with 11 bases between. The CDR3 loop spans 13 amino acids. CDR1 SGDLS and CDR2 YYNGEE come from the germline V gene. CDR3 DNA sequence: TGTGCCAGCAGCCCGAGCAACGCCAATGAGCAGTTCTTC. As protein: CASSPSNANEQFF. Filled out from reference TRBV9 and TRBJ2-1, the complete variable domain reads DSGVTQTPKHLITATGQRVTLRCSPRSGDLSVYWYQQSLDQGLQFLIQYYNGEERAKGNILERFSAQQFPDLHSELNLSSLELGDSALYFCASSPSNANEQFFGPGTRLTVL.

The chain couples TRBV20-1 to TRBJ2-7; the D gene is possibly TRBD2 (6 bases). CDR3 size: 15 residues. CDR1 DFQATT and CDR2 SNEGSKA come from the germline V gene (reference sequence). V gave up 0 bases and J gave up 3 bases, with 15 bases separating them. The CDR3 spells CSARDRGKSYYEQYF. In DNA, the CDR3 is TGCAGTGCTAGAGATCGGGGGAAATCTTACTACGAGCAGTACTTC.

The CDR3 loop is CSAEAGTGVDNEQFF. As DNA, the CDR3 is TGCAGTGCTGAAGCCGGGACAGGGGTCGACAATGAGCAGTTCTTC. The V and J genes are TRBV20-1 and TRBJ2-1, with 10 bases identical to TRBD1. This CDR3 contains 15 residues. Germline V lookup: CDR1 DFQATT, CDR2 SNEGSKA (reference sequence). V shed 5 bases and J 5 bases; nucleotides not matched to a gene: 9.

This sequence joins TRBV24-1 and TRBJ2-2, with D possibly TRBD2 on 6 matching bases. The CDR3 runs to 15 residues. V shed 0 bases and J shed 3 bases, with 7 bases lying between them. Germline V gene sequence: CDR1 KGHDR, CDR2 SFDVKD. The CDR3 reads CATSDLASDTGELFF. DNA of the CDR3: TGTGCCACCAGTGATTTGGCTAGCGACACCGGGGAGCTGTTTTTT.

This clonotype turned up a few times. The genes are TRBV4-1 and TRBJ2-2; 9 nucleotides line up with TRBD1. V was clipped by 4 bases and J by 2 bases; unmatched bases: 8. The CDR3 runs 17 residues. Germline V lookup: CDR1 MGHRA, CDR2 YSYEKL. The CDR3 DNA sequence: TGCGCCAGCAGCCTCGCCGGGACAGGGAGCAACACCGGGGAGCTGTTTTTT. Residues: CASSLAGTGSNTGELFF.

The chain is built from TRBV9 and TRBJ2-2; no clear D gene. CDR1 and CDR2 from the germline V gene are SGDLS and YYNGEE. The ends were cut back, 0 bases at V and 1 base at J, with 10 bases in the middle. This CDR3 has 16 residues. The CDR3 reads CASSVAGGVNTGELFF. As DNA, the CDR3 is TGTGCCAGCAGCGTAGCAGGCGGAGTGAACACCGGGGAGCTGTTTTTT.

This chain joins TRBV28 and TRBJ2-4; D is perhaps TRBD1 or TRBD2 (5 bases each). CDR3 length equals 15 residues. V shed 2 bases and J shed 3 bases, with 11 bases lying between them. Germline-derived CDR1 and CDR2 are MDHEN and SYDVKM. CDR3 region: CASSLIGTDKNIQYF. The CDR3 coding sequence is TGTGCCAGCAGTTTAATTGGGACGGACAAAAACATTCAGTACTTC. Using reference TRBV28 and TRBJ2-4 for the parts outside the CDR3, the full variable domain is DVKVTQSSRYLVKRTGEKVFLECVQDMDHENMFWYRQDPGLGLRLIYFSYDVKMKEKGDIPEGYSVSREKKERFSLILESASTNQTSMYLCASSLIGTDKNIQYFGAGTRLSVL.

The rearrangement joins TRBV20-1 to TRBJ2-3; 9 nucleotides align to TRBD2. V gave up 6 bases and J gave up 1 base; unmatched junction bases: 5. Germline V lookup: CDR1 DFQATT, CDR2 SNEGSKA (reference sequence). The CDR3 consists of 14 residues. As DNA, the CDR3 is TGCAGTGCCGCGACTAGCGGCCGCACAGATACGCAGTATTTT. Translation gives CSAATSGRTDTQYF.

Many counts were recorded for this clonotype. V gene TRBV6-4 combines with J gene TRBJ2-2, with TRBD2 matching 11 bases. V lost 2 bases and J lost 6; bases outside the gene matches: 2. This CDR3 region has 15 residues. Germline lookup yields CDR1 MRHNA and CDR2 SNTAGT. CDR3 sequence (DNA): TGTGCCAGCAGTGACGGGACTAGCGGAGCCGGGGAGCTGTTTTTT. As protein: CASSDGTSGAGELFF.

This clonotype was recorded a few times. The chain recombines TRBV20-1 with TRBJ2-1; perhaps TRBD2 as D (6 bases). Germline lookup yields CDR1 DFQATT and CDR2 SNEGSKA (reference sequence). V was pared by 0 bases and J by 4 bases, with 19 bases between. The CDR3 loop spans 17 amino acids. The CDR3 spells CSARDPQRRGLYNEQFF. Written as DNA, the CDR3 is TGCAGTGCTAGAGATCCCCAGCGGAGGGGCCTGTACAATGAGCAGTTCTTC.

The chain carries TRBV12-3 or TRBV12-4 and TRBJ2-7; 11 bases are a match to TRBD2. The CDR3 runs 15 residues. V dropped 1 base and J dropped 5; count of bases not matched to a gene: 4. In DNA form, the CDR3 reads TGTGCCAGCAGTTTAGATTTAGCGGGAGGGGACGAGCAGTACTTC. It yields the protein CASSLDLAGGDEQYF.

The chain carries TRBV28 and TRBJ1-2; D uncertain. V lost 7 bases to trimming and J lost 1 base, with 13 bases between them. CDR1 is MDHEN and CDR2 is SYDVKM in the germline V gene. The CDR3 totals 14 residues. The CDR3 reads CASTPPTVNYGYTF. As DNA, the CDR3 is TGTGCCAGCACCCCCCCGACGGTTAACTATGGCTACACCTTC.

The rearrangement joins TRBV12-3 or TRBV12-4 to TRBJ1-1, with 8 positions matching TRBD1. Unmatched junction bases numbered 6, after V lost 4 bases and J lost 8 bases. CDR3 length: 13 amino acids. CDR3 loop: CASSYRTGIEAFF. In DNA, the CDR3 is TGTGCCAGCAGTTACCGGACAGGGATCGAAGCTTTCTTT.

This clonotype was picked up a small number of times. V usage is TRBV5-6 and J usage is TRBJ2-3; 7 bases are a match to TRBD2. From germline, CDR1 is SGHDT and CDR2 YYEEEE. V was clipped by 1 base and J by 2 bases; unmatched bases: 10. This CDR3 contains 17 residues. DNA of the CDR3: TGTGCCAGCAGCTTGCGGGGGGTAGGCAGAGTCACAGATACGCAGTATTTT. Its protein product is CASSLRGVGRVTDTQYF. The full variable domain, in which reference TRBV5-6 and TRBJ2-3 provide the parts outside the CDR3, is DAGVTQSPTHLIKTRGQQVTLRCSPKSGHDTVSWYQQALGQGPQFIFQYYEEEERQRGNFPDRFSGHQFPNYSSELNVNALLLGDSALYLCASSLRGVGRVTDTQYFGPGTRLTVL.

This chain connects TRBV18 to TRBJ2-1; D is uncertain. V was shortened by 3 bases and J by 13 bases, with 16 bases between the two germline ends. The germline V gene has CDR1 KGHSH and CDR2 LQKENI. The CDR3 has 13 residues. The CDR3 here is CASSPATDRGQFF. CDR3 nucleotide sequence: TGTGCCAGCTCACCCGCGACTGACCGCGGTCAGTTCTTC.

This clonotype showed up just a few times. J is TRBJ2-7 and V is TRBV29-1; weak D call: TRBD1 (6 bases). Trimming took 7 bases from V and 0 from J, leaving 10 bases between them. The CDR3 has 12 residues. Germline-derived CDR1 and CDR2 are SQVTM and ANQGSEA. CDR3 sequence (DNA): TGCAGCGCGCTCAGGGGCTCCTACGAGCAGTACTTC. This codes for CSALRGSYEQYF.

CDR3 bases: TGCGCCAGCAGCTTCGGGATCGGGACTAGCACAGGGCACACCGGGGAGCTGTTTTTT. Its translation: CASSFGIGTSTGHTGELFF. The chain uses TRBV5-1 and TRBJ2-2; 9 bases match TRBD2. This CDR3 region has 19 residues. With 2 bases clipped from V and 3 bases from J, the junction kept 14 bases outside the gene matches. Germline lookup yields CDR1 SGHRS and CDR2 YFSETQ.

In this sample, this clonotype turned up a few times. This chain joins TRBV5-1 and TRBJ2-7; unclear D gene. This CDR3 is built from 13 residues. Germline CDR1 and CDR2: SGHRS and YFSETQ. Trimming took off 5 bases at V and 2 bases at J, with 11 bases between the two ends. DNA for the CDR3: TGCGCCAGCAGTTTAGGATCAACCTACGAGCAGTACTTC. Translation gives CASSLGSTYEQYF. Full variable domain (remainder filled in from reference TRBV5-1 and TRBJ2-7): KAGVTQTPRYLIKTRGQQVTLSCSPISGHRSVSWYQQTPGQGLQFLFEYFSETQRNKGNFPGRFSGRQFSNSRSEMNVSTLELGDSALYLCASSLGSTYEQYFGPGTRLTVT.

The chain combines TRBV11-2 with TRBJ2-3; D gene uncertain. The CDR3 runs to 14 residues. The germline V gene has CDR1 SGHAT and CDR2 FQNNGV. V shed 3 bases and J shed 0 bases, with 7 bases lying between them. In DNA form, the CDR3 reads TGTGCCAGCAGCTTGTATGCTAGCACAGATACGCAGTATTTT. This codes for CASSLYASTDTQYF. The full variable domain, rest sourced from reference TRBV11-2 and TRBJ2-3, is EAGVAQSPRYKIIEKRQSVAFWCNPISGHATLYWYQQILGQGPKLLIQFQNNGVVDDSQLPKDRFSAERLKGVDSTLKIQPAKLEDSAVYLCASSLYASTDTQYFGPGTRLTVL.